This T cell receptor beta chain emerged from a study of shared T cell receptors in the human thymus. Losses at the gene ends were 2 bases for V and 9 bases for J; bases not matched to a gene: 14. Germline V gene lookup returns CDR1 MNHNS and CDR2 SASEGT. The CDR3 consists of 19 residues. Profiling relied on immunoSEQ multiplex PCR, and the TCRdb table lists in-frame clones only, not all of them. The data show roughly 560,000 clones, approximately 78% seen once. The same data also contributed to another study, on human thymus T cells. That paper notes: Serving as donors were healthy Finnish infants, each of whom was having open corrective surgery for congenital heart defects. Resections were taken during corrective heart surgery, and the thymus tissue came from these. V and J gene usage appeared biased in thymic and blood repertoires. Related studies noted strongly shared thymic repertoires across unrelated people.

The specimen was thymocytes. The chain employs TRBV6-1 and TRBJ2-1, with 15 positions matching TRBD2. This sequence originates from a boy younger than two with a congenital heart defect. In DNA, the CDR3 is TGTGCCAGCAGTGAATATGGACTAGCGGGAGGGAAGGGAGAAGGTGAGCAGTTCTTC. Protein sequence: CASSEYGLAGGKGEGEQFF.